This T cell receptor beta chain is from a study of T cell responses to AZD1222 COVID-19 vaccine. Some clones are missing from TCRdb's copy, which holds only in-frame ones; the method was immunoSEQ multiplex PCR. This sample yields approximately 150,000 clones, of which 90% to 95% are seen a single time; under 6% belongs to the top ten. The germline V gene has CDR1 LGHNA and CDR2 YNFKEQ. Trimming removed 4 bases from V and 5 bases from J, with 12 bases in between. The CDR3 covers 13 residues. The sequencing here drew on peripheral blood, taken 28 days after the second AZD1222 dose. The TCR was taken from an adult who received the AZD1222 COVID-19 vaccine. This rearrangement joins TRBV4-2 to TRBJ2-7; D gene ambiguous. The CDR3 region is CASSLIQDDEQYF. The CDR3 DNA is TGTGCCAGCAGCCTCATCCAAGACGACGAGCAGTACTTC.